This is a list of T cell receptor beta chains from one sample in a study of cytomegalovirus exposure and HLA in healthy donors. The assay was immunoSEQ multiplex PCR, and TCRdb's table has in-frame clones only and misses some. The sample contains 45,000 to 75,000 clones, 70% of which appear only once. Material: PBMCs. All receptors derive from a woman aged 60-75 years in good health and CMV-seropositive. The CDR3 runs from the conserved cysteine through the conserved F or W. The D gene is left open where the match is weak. Rows give clone size only sometimes, using once, few, many, or a class for an expanded clone.

>TRBV5-1|TRBJ2-1|-|TRBD2
TGCGCCAGCAGCGCCGGGACTAGCGGGGGGGCCCTTGAGCAGTTCTTC
CASSAGTSGGALEQFF
>TRBV19|TRBJ1-2|-|-
TGTGCCAGTAGTACCCAGGGGTTTGGTGGCTACACCTTC
CASSTQGFGGYTF
>TRBV11-2|TRBJ2-2|-|TRBD2
TGTGCCAGCAGTAAACTAGCGGGGTCTACCGGGGAGCTGTTTTTT
CASSKLAGSTGELFF
>TRBV4-3|TRBJ1-1|-|TRBD1
TGCGCCAGCAGCCAAGATACCTTGGGACAGCTAAATACTGAAGCTTTCTTT
CASSQDTLGQLNTEAFF
>TRBV7-2|TRBJ2-5|-|TRBD1
TGTGCCAGCAGCCGACCGCCGGGACAGGGAGAGACCCAGTACTTC
CASSRPPGQGETQYF
>TRBV15|TRBJ2-1|-|-
TGTGCCACCAGCAGAGATAGAGGTACTGAGCAGTTCTTC
CATSRDRGTEQFF
>TRBV25-1|TRBJ2-5|few|-
TGTGCCAGCAGTGACCCGCTGAGATCGTTTCAAGAGACCCAGTACTTC
CASSDPLRSFQETQYF
>TRBV27|TRBJ1-6|-|TRBD1
TGTGCCAGCAGTGTCCGACAGGGGATCAATTCACCCCTCCACTTT
CASSVRQGINSPLHF
>TRBV6-1|TRBJ1-3|once|-
TGTGCCAGCAGTGAGAGCACACCCGGCGGGCAAATTTCTAGTGGGAGCACCATATATTTT
CASSESTPGGQISSGSTIYF
>TRBV10-3|TRBJ2-7|-|TRBD2
TGTGCCATCAGTGATCTTTTCTCTAGCGGGGGTTTCGCCGAGCAGTACTTC
CAISDLFSSGGFAEQYF
>TRBV10-3|TRBJ1-6|-|-
TGTGCCATCAGTGCTCAGGGTGGGAATTCACCCCTCCACTTT
CAISAQGGNSPLHF
>TRBV4-3|TRBJ2-7|-|TRBD2
TGCGCCAGCAGCCAAGAGGGAGGGGTTTACGAGCAGTACTTC
CASSQEGGVYEQYF
>TRBV5-8|TRBJ1-3|-|TRBD1
TGTGCCAGCAGCTTGCACAGGGGGCTCGGAAACACCATATATTTT
CASSLHRGLGNTIYF
>TRBV5-4|TRBJ1-2|-|TRBD1
TGTGCCAGCAGCTGGGACCAGGGGGCGCTACCCTATGGCTACACCTTC
CASSWDQGALPYGYTF
>TRBV10-3|TRBJ1-2|-|-
TGTGCCATCAGTGAGTCGGAGATTTATGGCTACACCTTC
CAISESEIYGYTF
>TRBV4-1|TRBJ2-3|once|-
TGCGCCAGCAGCCGTACCCCGGGAAACACAGATACGCAGTATTTT
CASSRTPGNTDTQYF
>TRBV5-4|TRBJ1-1|-|TRBD1
TGTGCCAGCAGCTTGGAAAGGGGGCGGACTGAAGCTTTCTTT
CASSLERGRTEAFF